These 14 T cell receptor delta chains originate from one sample sequenced in a study of γδ T cells in repeated Plasmodium falciparum infection. Bulk repertoires came from Vgamma9/Vdelta2+ or Vdelta2-negative gammadelta T cells flow-sorted from PBMC. TCRdb reanalysed the multiplex PCR reads with CATT. The sample lists approximately 93,000 delta-chain clones; approximately 1% were seen once. The material sequenced was gamma-delta T cells from blood. The receptors here all came from a pool of human donors (malaria-infected and uninfected, not separated).

About this clone: A single base is all that separates this from a far larger clone, so a read error is likely. This sample also contains other DNA sequences that code for the same CDR3. The chain recombines TRDV2 with TRDJ1, with D perhaps TRDD3 (5 bases). No J segment appears in TCRdb, so it was assigned here by matching the sequence to germline. The CDR3 totals 18 residues. Germline loops: CDR1 GEAIGNYY, CDR2 EKD. In DNA, the CDR3 is TGCGCCTGTGACGCCGTGGAGGGGACCCCCCCCGACACCGATAAACTCATCTTT. Its protein product is CACDAVEGTPPDTDKLIF.

This clone was detected only a few times. This DNA's translation differs at residue 14 from TCRdb's protein, which comes from a much larger clone; a read error is likely, and the protein shown is translated from the DNA. No J gene call was made, and the V gene is TRDV2; the table's D gene call, TRDD3, was not cross checked with the DNA. Germline assignment: CDR1 GEAIGNYY and CDR2 EKD. The CDR3 runs to 16 residues. The CDR3 is CACDRLGDTRTDKFIF. Written as DNA, the CDR3 is TGTGCCTGTGATCGACTGGGGGATACTCGCACCGATAAATTCATCTTT.

As for this clone: A read error is the likely source, as a far larger clone sits one nucleotide away. Other DNA sequences within the sample encode an identical CDR3. The chain combines TRDV1 with TRDJ1; D may be TRDD2 (5 bases). In the absence of a J gene in TCRdb, the DNA was matched to germline to assign it here. CDR1 and CDR2 from the germline V gene are TSWWSYY and QGS. V was cut by 5 bases and J by 0 bases, with 34 bases left in between. The CDR3 is made up of 22 amino acids. The DNA for the CDR3 is TGTGCTCTTGGGAAATCCCCTTCGGTAGGACCGAATAAGACTAAGTACACCGATAAACTCATCTTT. It codes for CALGKSPSVGPNKTKYTDKLIF.

Comment on this clone: A read error likely explains why the TCRdb protein, taken from a much larger clone, differs from this DNA's translation at residue 11; the protein shown is translated from the DNA. The rearrangement links TRDV1 to TRDJ1; D unresolved. The J gene, missing from TCRdb, was assigned here through DNA to germline matching. Germline V lookup: CDR1 TSWWSYY, CDR2 QGS. The CDR3 length is 18 residues. Trimming took off 0 bases at V and 0 bases at J, with 17 bases between the two ends. The CDR3 spells CALGELAARSAYTDKLIF. For the CDR3, the DNA is TGTGCTCTTGGGGAACTCGCCGCCCGATCGGCGTACACCGATAAACTCATCTTT.

This clone was seen a handful of times. This likely came from a read error, as a far larger clone is one base away. Other DNA sequences in this specimen translate into the identical CDR3. The V gene is TRDV1, but the J gene lacks a call; TRDD3, the table's D call, lacks a check against the DNA. The CDR3 runs 19 residues. In germline, CDR1 is TSWWSYY, CDR2 QGS. CDR3 in amino acids: CALGEPSGGSPPHTDKLIF. The CDR3 DNA sequence: TGTGCTCTTGGGGAACCCTCCGGGGGATCCCCTCCACACACCGATAAGCTCATCTTT.

This clone was seen more than once but under ten times. TCRdb attributes to this sequence the protein of a much larger clone, which differs from the DNA translation at residue 12; a read error is likely, and the protein displayed is translated from the DNA. The V gene reported is TRDV2; the J gene is uncalled; the table's TRDD3 call for D was not verified on the DNA. This CDR3 region has 13 residues. Per the germline V gene, CDR1 is GEAIGNYY and CDR2 is EKD. CDR3 in amino acids: CAYLGENTDKLTF. The CDR3 DNA follows: TGTGCCTATCTTGGGGAGAACACCGATAAACTCACCTTT.

This clone was observed a few times. The mismatch at residue 22 between this DNA's translation and the TCRdb protein of a much larger clone likely reflects a read error; the protein shown is translated from the DNA. The J segment was not called; the V segment is TRDV1; the table's D call TRDD3 went unverified against the DNA. This CDR3 region has 23 residues. The germline V gene encodes CDR1 TSWWSYY and CDR2 QGS. Here the CDR3 DNA reads TGTGCTCTTGGGGACCCCCTCTCTACGGCCCCAACCTACGTCCATCAGTACACCGATAAACTCACCTTT. This gives the protein CALGDPLSTAPTYVHQYTDKLTF.

This clone came up a few times. A far bigger clonotype differs at one base, so this is likely a read error. Other DNA sequences in this sample translate to the same CDR3. The CDR3 DNA reads as TGTGCTCTTGGGGCGCCCAAAAACACCGATAAACTCATCTTT. Protein product: CALGAPKNTDKLIF. The chain combines TRDV1 with TRDJ1; D is uncertain. Since TCRdb gives no J gene, matching the DNA to germline was used here to assign it. Between the trimmed V and J ends, which lost 4 bases and 0 bases, there was a span of 9 bases. Per germline, CDR1 TSWWSYY and CDR2 QGS. The CDR3 length is 14 residues.

On this clone itself: With only one base between it and a far larger clone, this is likely a read error. This sample includes further DNA sequences coding for the same CDR3. The chain employs TRDV1 and TRDJ1; D ambiguous. Germline CDR1 TSWWSYY, CDR2 QGS. The CDR3 extends over 10 amino acids. Trimming shortened V by 4 bases and J by 8 bases, and 5 bases separated the two germline ends. Here the CDR3 reads CALGGTKLIF. CDR3 DNA sequence: TGTGCTCTTGGGGGCACAAAACTCATCTTT.

This clone was counted a few times. This DNA's translation differs at residue 8 from TCRdb's protein, which comes from a much larger clone; a read error is likely, and the protein shown is translated from the DNA. This chain joins TRDV2 and TRDJ1; 7 bases fit TRDD3. No J gene was available from TCRdb, and it was assigned here by a germline match of the DNA. The CDR3 covers 15 residues. CDR1 and CDR2 from the germline V gene are GEAIGNYY and EKD. With 1 base clipped from V and 3 bases from J, the junction kept 7 bases outside the gene matches. In nucleotides, the CDR3 is TGTGCCTGTGACACGCTGGGGGGTGGCCCCGATAAACTCATCTTT. This sequence encodes CACDTLGGGPDKLIF.

On this clone: The protein in TCRdb stems from a much larger clone and differs at residue 8 from this DNA's translation, likely a read error; here the protein is translated from the DNA. The chain has TRDV2 and TRDJ1; D is perhaps TRDD3 (6 bases). Here the J gene came from matching the DNA to germline, since TCRdb omits it. Trimming pared 5 bases from V and 0 bases from J, leaving 15 bases between. Per the germline V gene, CDR1 is GEAIGNYY and CDR2 is EKD. The CDR3 length is 15 residues. The CDR3: CACVLNWVYTDKLIF. CDR3 sequence (DNA): TGTGCCTGTGTGTTAAACTGGGTCTACACCGATAAACTCATCTTT.

This clone has ten or more counts. This rearrangement joins TRDV1 to TRDJ1; weak D call: TRDD2 (5 bases). CDR1 is TSWWSYY and CDR2 is QGS in the germline V gene. The CDR3 totals 16 residues. Trimming pared 6 bases from V and 0 bases from J, leaving 17 bases between. The CDR3 region has the DNA TGTGCTCTTGGCACATTCCTGTCAAGTGACACCGATAAACTCATCTTT. Translating it yields CALGTFLSSDTDKLIF.

A note on this clone: TCRdb has a much larger clone's protein, which differs at residue 22 from the translation of this DNA, likely because of a read error; what is shown is the protein translated from the DNA. The chain uses TRAV36/DV7 and TRDJ2, with 12 bases aligning to TRDD3. The J gene, missing from TCRdb, was assigned here through DNA to germline matching. Germline V gene lookup returns CDR1 VTNFRS and CDR2 LTSSGIE (reference sequence). There are 23 residues in the CDR3. The ends lost 2 bases at V and 12 bases at J; junction bases unmatched: 35. CDR3 sequence (DNA): TGTGCTGTGGAAGGGTTTGCGCGACGAAACTACTGGGGGATACTTAGGTACACCGATAAACTCTTCTTT. Amino acids: CAVEGFARRNYWGILRYTDKLFF.

This clone was found many times. A far bigger clonotype differs at one base, so this is likely a read error. The rearrangement links TRDV2 to TRDJ1, with D perhaps matching TRDD3 (6 bases). This CDR3 spans 22 amino acids. Trimming stripped 1 base from V and 3 bases from J, with 35 bases between. CDR1 and CDR2 from the germline V gene are GEAIGNYY and EKD. CDR3 region: CACDTLRDGGTNTGDYADKLIF. CDR3 DNA: TGTGCCTGTGACACTTTAAGGGATGGGGGGACCAATACAGGGGACTACGCCGATAAACTCATCTTT.